Detailed here is one T cell receptor beta chain. This sample is drawn from a study of blood T cell repertoires in COVID-19. Background on the study: The samples span acute and convalescent COVID-19 from the United States, Italy and Spain.

Profiling relied on immunoSEQ multiplex PCR, and the TCRdb table lists in-frame clones only, not all of them. The sample carries about 190,000 clones, around 79% recorded once. Germline V gene lookup returns CDR1 MGHRA and CDR2 YSYEKL. V lost 5 bases and J lost 9; bases outside the gene matches: 7. CDR3 length: 15 amino acids. Input material: peripheral blood. V is TRBV4-1 and J is TRBJ2-1; 13 bases fit TRBD2. This TCR was recovered from a man in his 60s with active or convalescent COVID-19. This CDR3 is CASSARTSGSGEQFF. In DNA, the CDR3 is TGCGCCAGCAGCGCACGGACTAGCGGGAGTGGTGAGCAGTTCTTC.